The 22 T cell receptor beta chains in this list originate from one sample, sequenced in a study of Graves' ophthalmopathy and Graves' hyperthyroidism. Amplified material comprised TCR beta CDR3 regions derived from RNA transcripts. HTBI primers primed a first-round RT-PCR, and a second-round multiplex PCR followed. In TCRdb, the multiplex PCR reads were re-called with MiXCR into one record per CDR3 protein. The sample carries roughly 220,000 distinct CDR3 sequences, 45% to 55% recorded once. The sequenced sample consisted of peripheral blood. The receptor source for this set is an adult man with Graves' ophthalmopathy.

Notes on this clonotype: This CDR3 fails to terminate in the conserved phenylalanine or tryptophan, so it likely reflects a read error. Because the CDR3's place on the DNA is in doubt, the DNA is left out and the CDR3 is given as listed by TCRdb. The rearrangement joins TRBV6-1 to TRBJ2-1. The CDR3 has 8 residues if both end residues are counted. Germline-derived CDR1 and CDR2 are MNHNS and SASEGT. CDR3 in amino acids: CASSDSSS.

The genes are TRBV27 and TRBJ2-6; perhaps TRBD2 as D (5 bases). Germline CDR1 and CDR2: MNHEY and SMNVEV (reference sequence). The CDR3 contains 18 residues. V shed 5 bases and J shed 0 bases, with 17 bases lying between them. The chain's CDR3 is CASSLHTPGLSGANVLTF. In DNA, the CDR3 is TGTGCCAGCAGTCTACACACACCAGGACTCTCTGGGGCCAACGTCCTGACTTTC.

The chain uses TRBV9 and TRBJ1-6, with D possibly matching TRBD1 (5 bases). Trimming took off 4 bases at V and 8 bases at J, with 19 bases between the two ends. The CDR3 runs 16 residues. Germline V gene data show CDR1 as SGDLS and CDR2 as YYNGEE. In nucleotides, the CDR3 is TGTGCCAGCAGCTCTCCCCGGGACGGGTTTTATTCACCCCTCCACTTT. It is translated as CASSSPRDGFYSPLHF. Drawing the rest from reference TRBV9 and TRBJ1-6, the complete variable domain is DSGVTQTPKHLITATGQRVTLRCSPRSGDLSVYWYQQSLDQGLQFLIQYYNGEERAKGNILERFSAQQFPDLHSELNLSSLELGDSALYFCASSSPRDGFYSPLHFGNGTRLTVT.

The chain joins TRBV2 to TRBJ1-1; D gene unclear. The V and J ends lost 2 bases and 4 bases respectively, with 8 bases between them. The CDR3 spans 13 residues. The germline V gene encodes CDR1 SNHLY and CDR2 FYNNEI. The chain's CDR3 is CASSERRATEAFF. CDR3 in DNA: TGTGCCAGCAGTGAAAGGAGGGCCACTGAAGCTTTCTTT.

V usage is TRBV7-2 and J usage is TRBJ1-2, with D perhaps matching TRBD1 (6 bases). The germline V gene encodes CDR1 SGHTA and CDR2 FQGNSA. With 5 bases removed from V and 6 bases from J, the gap between germline ends came to 19 bases. CDR3 length: 15 residues. CDR3 sequence reads: CASSQRGGAVDGYTF. The CDR3 nucleotides are TGTGCCAGCAGCCAAAGAGGGGGGGCTGTTGATGGCTACACCTTC.

This clonotype has a single count. V is TRBV5-1 and J is TRBJ2-5, with D possibly called TRBD1 or TRBD2 (6 bases each). Per germline, CDR1 SGHRS and CDR2 YFSETQ. V was pared by 5 bases and J by 1 base, with 18 bases between. This CDR3 has 16 amino acids. CDR3 nucleotide sequence: TGCGCCAGCAGTTCGACCGGGGGCCCCACCCAAGAGACCCAGTACTTC. Protein product: CASSSTGGPTQETQYF.

CDR3 sequence (DNA): TGTGCCAGCGGGATAACCGGGGAGCTGTTTTTT. Translation gives CASGITGELFF. V and J are TRBV9 and TRBJ2-2; D is undetermined. The CDR3 consists of 11 residues. The V end lost 7 bases, the J end lost 5 bases, and 6 bases lay between the germline ends. CDR1 is SGDLS and CDR2 is YYNGEE in the germline V gene.

This clonotype came up many times. Here the CDR3 DNA reads TGCAGCGTTGACTCGGGACAGGGTCAAGGAGAGACCCAGTACTTC. Translation gives CSVDSGQGQGETQYF. The rearrangement links TRBV29-1 to TRBJ2-5; 9 bases match TRBD1. The CDR3 spans 15 residues. J was trimmed by 4 bases and V by 3 bases; bases with no gene match: 9. Germline-derived CDR1 and CDR2 are SQVTM and ANQGSEA.

The V and J genes are TRBV6-2 or TRBV6-3 and TRBJ1-4; TRBD1 is a possible D gene (6 bases). V lost 8 bases and J lost 8, with 9 bases in between. This CDR3 comprises 11 residues. Germline loops: CDR1 MNHEY, CDR2 SVGEGT. The CDR3: CASGGGEKLFF. CDR3 nucleotide sequence: TGTGCCAGCGGGGGCGGCGAAAAACTGTTTTTT.

This clonotype was seen a few times. The chain couples TRBV7-2 to TRBJ1-1; D unclear. The CDR3 is 12 amino acids. The germline V gene has CDR1 SGHTA and CDR2 FQGNSA. V was pared by 1 base and J by 6 bases, with 6 bases between. This CDR3 is CASSLVRAEAFF. The CDR3 DNA is TGTGCCAGCAGCTTAGTTCGAGCTGAAGCTTTCTTT.

The chain links TRBV7-8 to TRBJ1-1, with a tentative D call TRBD1 (5 bases). CDR3 length: 13 residues. Looked up from germline, CDR1 is SGHVS and CDR2 is FQNEAQ. V was pared by 5 bases and J by 4 bases, with 11 bases between. The chain's CDR3 is CASSPGGTTEAFF. Written as DNA, the CDR3 is TGTGCCAGCAGCCCGGGGGGGACCACTGAAGCTTTCTTT.

The CDR3 sequence is CASSFRVGNEKLFF. The CDR3 DNA is TGTGCCAGCAGTTTTAGGGTGGGTAATGAAAAACTGTTTTTT. V usage is TRBV12-3 or TRBV12-4 and J usage is TRBJ1-4; D unclear. This CDR3 comprises 14 residues. The V and J ends lost 3 bases and 4 bases respectively, with 9 bases between them.

V is TRBV15 and J is TRBJ2-7, with 8 positions matching TRBD2. Trimming at V came to 0 bases and at J to 3 bases, leaving 4 bases not matched to a gene. Germline V gives CDR1 LNHNV, CDR2 YYDKDF (reference sequence). This CDR3 is 15 amino acids long. The CDR3 sequence: CATSRDLGLDYEQYF. In DNA form, the CDR3 reads TGTGCCACCAGCAGAGATCTGGGACTAGACTACGAGCAGTACTTC.

The chain uses TRBV5-6 and TRBJ1-1; 9 nucleotides line up with TRBD1. After removal of 0 bases from V and 4 bases from J, the junction contained 4 bases not matched to a gene. From germline, CDR1 is SGHDT and CDR2 YYEEEE. The CDR3 is 15 residues long. The CDR3 region has the DNA TGTGCCAGCAGCTTGGGGACAGGGGCTTTCACTGAAGCTTTCTTT. Its translation is CASSLGTGAFTEAFF.

The rearrangement joins TRBV20-1 to TRBJ1-2, with 9 bases lining up with TRBD1. The germline V gene encodes CDR1 DFQATT and CDR2 SNEGSKA (reference sequence). V dropped 6 bases and J dropped 5; count of bases not matched to a gene: 13. This CDR3 has 15 amino acids. CDR3 in amino acids: CSALNDRGDSYGYTF. The CDR3, as DNA: TGCAGTGCCCTGAATGACAGGGGGGACAGTTATGGCTACACCTTC.

V usage is TRBV2 and J usage is TRBJ2-7, with D possibly being TRBD2 (6 bases). Germline loops: CDR1 SNHLY, CDR2 FYNNEI. The CDR3 runs 13 residues. V was trimmed by 8 bases and J by 3 bases, leaving 14 bases between them. The CDR3 DNA reads as TGTGCCAGCTCACCACGGGAGAACTACGAGCAGTACTTC. Its protein is CASSPRENYEQYF.

In the case of this clonotype: One end of the junction does not line up with germline, which may come from a read error. The V and J genes are TRBV10-2 and TRBJ2-7; D is ambiguous. The CDR3 contains 14 residues. From germline, CDR1 is WSHSY and CDR2 SAAADI. In nucleotides, the CDR3 is TGTGCCAGCAGCCAAGATTGGGCAGCTTACGAGCAGTACTTC. Its protein product is CASSQDWAAYEQYF.

The CDR3 spells CASSVSTGNNSPLHF. Here the CDR3 DNA reads TGTGCCAGCAGCGTATCTACAGGGAATAATTCACCCCTCCACTTT. The chain uses TRBV9 and TRBJ1-6; maybe TRBD1 (6 bases). Trimming removed 1 base from V and 5 bases from J, with 10 bases in between. This CDR3 comprises 15 residues. Looked up from germline, CDR1 is SGDLS and CDR2 is YYNGEE.

The V and J genes are TRBV20-1 and TRBJ2-7, with D maybe TRBD2 (6 bases). Per the germline V gene, CDR1 is DFQATT and CDR2 is SNEGSKA (reference sequence). This CDR3 has 13 amino acids. V lost 5 bases, J lost 4 bases, and 15 bases lay in between. The CDR3 spells CSAGTGERYEQYF. In DNA form, the CDR3 reads TGCAGTGCTGGGACGGGGGAGAGGTACGAGCAGTACTTC.

The chain joins TRBV7-2 to TRBJ1-2; 12 nucleotides align to TRBD1. The V gene's germline CDR1 is SGHTA and CDR2 FQGNSA. The junction had 7 bases not matched to a gene; V was cut back by 4 bases and J by 7 bases. CDR3 length: 15 amino acids. CDR3 DNA: TGTGCCAGCAGCTCTCCAGGGACAGGGGGCGGTGGCTACACCTTC. As protein: CASSSPGTGGGGYTF. Looking up the rest from reference TRBV7-2 and TRBJ1-2 gives the full variable domain: GAGVSQSPSNKVTEKGKDVELRCDPISGHTALYWYRQSLGQGLEFLIYFQGNSAPDKSGLPSDRFSAERTGGSVSTLTIQRTQQEDSAVYLCASSSPGTGGGGYTFGSGTRLTVV.

The chain is built from TRBV12-3 or TRBV12-4 and TRBJ1-4, with D perhaps matching TRBD1 (6 bases). This CDR3 contains 15 residues. V lost 7 bases to trimming and J lost 5 bases, with 17 bases between them. Written as DNA, the CDR3 is TGTGCCAGCACCTATCTCGGGGGGGCGAATGAAAAACTGTTTTTT. This sequence encodes CASTYLGGANEKLFF.

This rearrangement joins TRBV7-9 to TRBJ2-7; the match to TRBD2 covers 10 bases. Trimming cost V 6 bases and J 5 bases; bases outside gene matches: 10. The CDR3 runs to 15 residues. Germline V lookup: CDR1 SEHNR, CDR2 FQNEAQ (reference sequence). CDR3 residues: CASREVTSGTDEQYF. The CDR3 DNA is TGTGCCAGCAGGGAGGTAACTAGCGGGACCGACGAGCAGTACTTC.